What follows are 26 T cell receptor beta chains derived from one specimen sequenced in a study of blood T cell repertoires in COVID-19 (dated by TCRdb to 2020 to 2022). The library was built by means of the immunoSEQ multiplex PCR assay. Sourced from immuneACCESS, this table was stored by TCRdb with only in-frame sequences that have V and J called. A share of the clones is absent; for the studies checked, an unresolved V gene accounts for under half, and the remainder has no known explanation. The sample has about 43,000 clones on record, roughly 82% of them singletons. Less than 25% of the sample is held by the ten biggest clonotypes. Sequencing was carried out using peripheral blood. The receptors derive from a woman in her fifties or sixties with acute or convalescent COVID-19.

The rearrangement uses TRBV4-1 and TRBJ1-1, with D tentatively TRBD1 (5 bases). V was clipped by 0 bases and J by 0 bases, with 20 bases between them. Germline assignment: CDR1 MGHRA and CDR2 YSYEKL. CDR3 length: 19 residues. For the CDR3, the DNA is TGCGCCAGCAGCCAAGAACGGAGCAGCGGGGGTAGCATGAACACTGAAGCTTTCTTT. It specifies CASSQERSSGGSMNTEAFF.

CDR3 DNA sequence: TGTGCCACCAGTGATTCGGGACCGCTAGCGGGGGGTAACAATGAGCAGTTCTTC. This codes for CATSDSGPLAGGNNEQFF. This sequence joins TRBV24-1 and TRBJ2-1; 11 bases align to TRBD2. Germline V gene sequence: CDR1 KGHDR, CDR2 SFDVKD. V was pared by 2 bases and J by 5 bases, with 10 bases of the junction left unmatched. The CDR3 covers 18 residues.

The chain joins TRBV10-1 to TRBJ2-3; D uncertain. Deletions cut 3 bases from V and 0 bases from J, with 7 bases between. The CDR3 has 14 amino acids. Germline loops: CDR1 WNHNN, CDR2 SYGVQD (reference sequence). This CDR3 reads CASSDTTSTDTQYF. CDR3 DNA sequence: TGCGCCAGCAGTGACACTACTAGCACAGATACGCAGTATTTT.

This chain uses TRBV7-3 with TRBJ1-3, with D tentatively TRBD1 (6 bases). The V end lost 1 base, the J end lost 8 bases, and 21 bases lay between the germline ends. CDR1 SGHTA and CDR2 FQGTGA come from the germline V gene. CDR3 length: 17 residues. This CDR3 reads CASSLKKAGASVHTIYF. The CDR3 region has the DNA TGTGCCAGCAGCTTAAAAAAGGCAGGGGCCTCCGTTCACACCATATATTTT.

This sequence joins TRBV7-2 and TRBJ1-2, with 11 bases fitting TRBD1. Germline V lookup: CDR1 SGHTA, CDR2 FQGNSA. The CDR3 extends over 14 amino acids. The trim removed 2 bases at V and 8 bases at J, leaving 4 bases unmatched. The chain's CDR3 is CASSLRGQGDGYTF. In nucleotides, the CDR3 is TGTGCCAGCAGCTTAAGGGGACAGGGGGACGGCTACACCTTC.

The V call is TRBV24-1, the J call TRBJ2-2; D gene ambiguous. The germline gives CDR1 KGHDR, CDR2 SFDVKD. Trimming stripped 6 bases from V and 3 bases from J, with 7 bases between. This CDR3 has 13 amino acids. DNA of the CDR3: TGTGCCACCAGTTCAACAGACACCGGGGAGCTGTTTTTT. Translation gives CATSSTDTGELFF.

The chain uses TRBV15 and TRBJ1-2; 11 bases are shared with TRBD1. The CDR3 is 14 amino acids. Germline CDR1 is LNHNV and CDR2 is YYDKDF (reference sequence). Unmatched junction bases numbered 4, after V lost 1 base and J lost 9 bases. This CDR3 is CATSRGGTGGSYTF. As DNA, the CDR3 is TGTGCCACCAGCAGAGGCGGGACAGGGGGAAGCTACACCTTC.

The V and J genes are TRBV24-1 and TRBJ2-2; D may be TRBD1 (6 bases). V dropped 10 bases and J dropped 1 base, with 9 bases sitting between them. The CDR3 loop spans 13 amino acids. Germline CDR1 KGHDR, CDR2 SFDVKD. CDR3 in amino acids: CATEGGNTGELFF. For the CDR3, the DNA is TGTGCCACGGAAGGGGGGAACACCGGGGAGCTGTTTTTT.

The chain couples TRBV5-1 to TRBJ2-5, with a tentative D call TRBD1 (6 bases). There are 13 residues in the CDR3. The V end lost 2 bases, the J end lost 7 bases, and 12 bases lay between the germline ends. Germline V gene sequence: CDR1 SGHRS, CDR2 YFSETQ. Here the CDR3 reads CASSFAQGGTQYF. The CDR3 DNA reads TGCGCCAGCAGCTTCGCTCAAGGGGGGACCCAGTACTTC.

A single count supports this clone. The V call is TRBV7-9, the J call TRBJ2-5; 7 nucleotides align to TRBD2. CDR1 SEHNR and CDR2 FQNEAQ come from the germline V gene (reference sequence). The CDR3 contains 13 residues. Trimming took 5 bases from V and 2 from J; bases not matched to a gene: 2. The CDR3 here is CASSPGLQETQYF. The CDR3 DNA follows: TGTGCCAGCAGCCCGGGACTACAAGAGACCCAGTACTTC.

The CDR3 DNA reads as TGTGCCTGGAGTGGAGATACTGAAGCTTTCTTT. This codes for CAWSGDTEAFF. This chain joins TRBV30 and TRBJ1-1; D gene ambiguous. The CDR3 extends over 11 amino acids. The V end was cut by 1 base, the J end by 5 bases, with 5 bases between. The V gene's germline CDR1 is GTSNPN and CDR2 SVGIG (reference sequence). The variable domain in full, with the rest retrieved from reference TRBV30 and TRBJ1-1, is SQTIHQWPATLVQPVGSPLSLECTVEGTSNPNLYWYRQAAGRGLQLLFYSVGIGQISSEVPQNLSASRPQDRQFILSSKKLLLSDSGFYLCAWSGDTEAFFGQGTRLTVV.

V usage is TRBV21-1 and J usage is TRBJ2-7; the DNA was not compared with TRBD1, the D call given in the table. TRBV21-1 is reported as a pseudogene. The CDR3 has 14 residues. CDR3 coding DNA: TGTGCCAGCAGCGCAGGACAGGGGGCGCGCGAGCAGTACTTC. This gives the protein CASSAGQGAREQYF.

The chain couples TRBV24-1 to TRBJ2-6; 9 bases are shared with TRBD1. The CDR3 consists of 17 residues. The germline gives CDR1 KGHDR, CDR2 SFDVKD. Trimming cost V 4 bases and J 0 bases; bases outside gene matches: 3. CDR3 sequence reads: CATSERDRDSGANVLTF. In nucleotides, the CDR3 is TGTGCCACCAGTGAACGGGACAGGGACTCTGGGGCCAACGTCCTGACTTTC.

This rearrangement joins TRBV11-3 to TRBJ2-5; 8 positions agree with TRBD2. The CDR3 contains 16 residues. Trimming cost V 1 base and J 2 bases; bases outside gene matches: 6. Per the germline V gene, CDR1 is SGHNT and CDR2 is YENEEA. CDR3 region: CASSLVSSGSQETQYF. The CDR3 DNA sequence: TGTGCCAGCAGCTTAGTCTCTAGCGGGTCTCAAGAGACCCAGTACTTC.

The V and J genes are TRBV7-2 and TRBJ2-2; D uncertain. Per germline, CDR1 SGHTA and CDR2 FQGNSA. The CDR3 sequence is 12 residues long. The V and J ends lost 9 bases and 1 base respectively, with 6 bases between them. CDR3 region: CASRQNTGELFF. The DNA for the CDR3 is TGTGCCAGTAGACAGAACACCGGGGAGCTGTTTTTT.

This rearrangement joins TRBV4-2 to TRBJ2-7; D perhaps matches TRBD1 (7 bases). The V gene's germline CDR1 is LGHNA and CDR2 YNFKEQ. Trimming left V 3 bases short and J 0 bases short, with 15 bases between. The CDR3 loop spans 16 amino acids. CDR3 residues: CASSQAAGQYSYEQYF. CDR3 in DNA: TGTGCCAGCAGCCAGGCGGCGGGACAGTACTCCTACGAGCAGTACTTC.

The chain recombines TRBV24-1 with TRBJ2-3; D is uncertain. The CDR3 runs 12 residues. Germline V gene data show CDR1 as KGHDR and CDR2 as SFDVKD. V was shortened by 4 bases and J by 5 bases, with 6 bases between the two germline ends. CDR3 sequence: CATSELEDTQYF. CDR3 coding DNA: TGTGCCACCAGTGAACTTGAAGATACGCAGTATTTT.

This chain links TRBV6-2 or TRBV6-3 with TRBJ2-3, with D possibly being TRBD2 (6 bases). V lost 5 bases to trimming and J lost 1 base, with 10 bases between them. The V gene's germline CDR1 is MNHEY and CDR2 SVGEGT. The CDR3 spans 14 residues. CDR3 loop: CASSPTRGTDTQYF. CDR3 coding DNA: TGTGCCAGCAGTCCGACTAGGGGCACAGATACGCAGTATTTT.

This rearrangement joins TRBV2 to TRBJ2-1, with a possible D match to TRBD2 (5 bases). The CDR3 contains 14 residues. The germline gives CDR1 SNHLY, CDR2 FYNNEI. V lost 1 base, J lost 9 bases, and 13 bases lay in between. Here the CDR3 DNA reads TGTGCCAGCAGTGAAGTTGAGCTAGCAGGTGAGCAGTTCTTC. This gives the protein CASSEVELAGEQFF.

This clone was seen just once. The CDR3 reads CASEYSRADTQYF. The CDR3 bases are TGTGCCAGCGAATATTCAAGAGCAGATACGCAGTATTTT. The rearrangement uses TRBV2 and TRBJ2-3; D not certain. From germline, CDR1 is SNHLY and CDR2 FYNNEI. Between the trimmed V and J ends, which lost 8 bases and 4 bases, there was a span of 13 bases. This CDR3 has 13 residues.

The rearrangement joins TRBV7-6 to TRBJ2-7; the D gene is possibly TRBD2 (6 bases). This CDR3 has 16 amino acids. Germline lookup yields CDR1 SGHVS and CDR2 FNYEAQ. The V and J ends lost 2 bases and 7 bases respectively, with 21 bases between them. This CDR3 reads CASSLFSRDFPTEQYF. In nucleotides, the CDR3 is TGTGCCAGCAGCTTATTCTCCAGGGACTTCCCCACGGAGCAGTACTTC.

The CDR3 nucleotides read TGTGCCTGGAGTAGAGGGTTTCAGCCCCAGCATTTT. It specifies CAWSRGFQPQHF. This chain links TRBV30 with TRBJ1-5; no clear D. In germline, CDR1 is GTSNPN, CDR2 SVGIG (reference sequence). CDR3 length equals 12 residues. V was cut by 2 bases and J by 6 bases, with 8 bases left in between.

CDR3 sequence reads: CASNLGGGFVSEAFF. CDR3 coding DNA: TGTGCCAGCAACCTGGGAGGGGGGTTCGTGTCTGAAGCTTTCTTT. This chain joins TRBV2 and TRBJ1-1; a possible D gene is TRBD1 (6 bases). Looked up from germline, CDR1 is SNHLY and CDR2 is FYNNEI. This CDR3 is built from 15 residues. Trimming took off 7 bases at V and 6 bases at J, with 21 bases between the two ends.

The chain recombines TRBV7-2 with TRBJ1-6; D uncertain. Looked up from germline, CDR1 is SGHTA and CDR2 is FQGNSA. Trimming took 3 bases from V and 4 from J, leaving 7 bases between them. The CDR3 is 14 amino acids. The CDR3, as DNA: TGTGCCAGCAGCTTGGGCCCGTATAATTCACCCCTCCACTTT. Residues: CASSLGPYNSPLHF.

V and J are TRBV15 and TRBJ1-5, with 8 nucleotides matching TRBD1. V was pared by 5 bases and J by 2 bases, with 5 bases of the junction left unmatched. Germline V gene sequence: CDR1 LNHNV, CDR2 YYDKDF (reference sequence). This CDR3 contains 15 residues. The CDR3 DNA reads TGTGCCACCAGCTATGACAGGGGAGGCAATCAGCCCCAGCATTTT. It codes for CATSYDRGGNQPQHF.

The V gene is TRBV5-1, the J gene TRBJ2-5; D call uncertain. The CDR3 runs to 15 residues. Germline assignment: CDR1 SGHRS and CDR2 YFSETQ. With 5 bases removed from V and 0 bases from J, the gap between germline ends came to 14 bases. Here the CDR3 DNA reads TGCGCCAGCAGTCCATTCCCCCAGAACCAAGAGACCCAGTACTTC. Its protein product is CASSPFPQNQETQYF.